This TCR beta chain was recorded in a study of a mutant IDH1 vaccine in newly diagnosed glioma. In the study overall: Treated patients, around 60% male and around 38% female, averaged about 40 years of age. Earlier care involved radiotherapy, temozolomide, or both, and the majority received both. Study-level points and caveats: Pseudoprogression seemed unrelated to changes in top peripheral T cell clonotypes.

Time point described: week 35, safety follow-up. Every vaccine dose comprised 300 ug of mutant IDH1 20-mer peptide plus topical imiquimod. Eight vaccine injections were given to patients in weeks 1, 3, 5, 7, 11, 15, 19 and 23. To note about this clone: Its antigen is as yet unknown.

The V end was cut by 5 bases, the J end by 0 bases, with 14 bases between. CDR3 size: 15 residues. Germline V gives CDR1 GTSNPN, CDR2 SVGIG (reference sequence). The repertoire was sequenced with immunoSEQ multiplex PCR; TCRdb's copy has only in-frame clones and lacks some. The sample includes 45,000 to 60,000 clones, approximately 90% of them seen just once. This TCR derives from a woman aged 40 to 50 with glioma. This rearrangement joins TRBV30 to TRBJ1-3; D may be TRBD1 (6 bases). The input for sequencing was PBMCs, taken from a glioma patient whose treatment included an IDH1 peptide vaccine. CDR3 loop: CAWDRRPLSGNTIYF. CDR3 DNA: TGTGCCTGGGACAGGCGACCACTCTCTGGAAACACCATATATTTT.